This TCR beta chain emerged from a study of blood T cell repertoires in COVID-19. Assay used: immunoSEQ multiplex PCR; TCRdb lists only in-frame clones, some missing. Counted here are fewer than 500,000 clones, roughly 90% occurring once; the ten biggest clones make up around 0.91%. This clone was picked up a small number of times. The CDR3 runs to 10 residues. Germline V gene lookup returns CDR1 KGHSH and CDR2 LQKENI. V was cut by 7 bases and J by 8 bases, with 6 bases left in between. This clonotype originated in a woman younger than 45 with acute COVID-19. V and J are TRBV18 and TRBJ1-3; no firm D call. Sequenced sample: PBMCs or T cells enriched from blood (not recorded which). For the CDR3, the DNA is TGTGCCAGCTTCGGGGACACCATATATTTT. Translation gives CASFGDTIYF.